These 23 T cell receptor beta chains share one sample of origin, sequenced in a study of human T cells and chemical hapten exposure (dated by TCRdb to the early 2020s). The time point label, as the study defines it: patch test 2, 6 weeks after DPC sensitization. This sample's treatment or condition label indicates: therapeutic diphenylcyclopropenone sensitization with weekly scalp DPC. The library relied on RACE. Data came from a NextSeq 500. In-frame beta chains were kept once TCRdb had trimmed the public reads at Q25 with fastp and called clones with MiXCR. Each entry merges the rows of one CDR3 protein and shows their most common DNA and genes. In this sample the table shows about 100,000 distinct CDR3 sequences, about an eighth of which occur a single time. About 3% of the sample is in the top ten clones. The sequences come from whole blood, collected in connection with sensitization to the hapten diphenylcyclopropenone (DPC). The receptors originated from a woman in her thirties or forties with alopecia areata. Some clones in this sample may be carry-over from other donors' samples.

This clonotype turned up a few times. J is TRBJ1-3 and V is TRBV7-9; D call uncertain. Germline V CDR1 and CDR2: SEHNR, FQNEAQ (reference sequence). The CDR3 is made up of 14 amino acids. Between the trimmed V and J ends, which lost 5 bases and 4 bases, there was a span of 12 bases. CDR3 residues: CASSGRLAGNTIYF. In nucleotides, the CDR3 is TGTGCCAGCAGCGGACGTCTGGCAGGAAACACCATATATTTT.

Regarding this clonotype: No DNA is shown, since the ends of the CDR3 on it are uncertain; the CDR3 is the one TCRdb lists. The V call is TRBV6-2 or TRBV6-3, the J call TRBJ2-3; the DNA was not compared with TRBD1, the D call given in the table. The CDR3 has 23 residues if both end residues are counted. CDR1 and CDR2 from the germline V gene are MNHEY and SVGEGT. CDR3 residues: CASSFVRVTDTQYFVRVTDTQYF.

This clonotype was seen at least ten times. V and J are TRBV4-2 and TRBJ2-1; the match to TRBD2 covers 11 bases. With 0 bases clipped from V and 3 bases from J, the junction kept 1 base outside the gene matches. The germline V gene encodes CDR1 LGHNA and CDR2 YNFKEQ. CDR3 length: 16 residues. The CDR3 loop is CASSQETSGDYNEQFF. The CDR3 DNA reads TGTGCCAGCAGCCAAGAGACTAGCGGGGACTACAATGAGCAGTTCTTC.

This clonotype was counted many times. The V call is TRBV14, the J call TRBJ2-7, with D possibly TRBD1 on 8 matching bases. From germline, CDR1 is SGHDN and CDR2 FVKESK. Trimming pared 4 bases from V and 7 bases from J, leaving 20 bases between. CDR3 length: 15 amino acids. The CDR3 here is CASSPRGGQATEQYF. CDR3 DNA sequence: TGTGCCAGCAGCCCAAGGGGGGGACAGGCGACGGAGCAGTACTTC. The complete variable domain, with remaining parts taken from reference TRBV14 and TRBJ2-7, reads EAGVTQFPSHSVIEKGQTVTLRCDPISGHDNLYWYRRVMGKEIKFLLHFVKESKQDESGMPNNRFLAERTGGTYSTLKVQPAELEDSGVYFCASSPRGGQATEQYFGPGTRLTVT.

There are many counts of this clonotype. CDR3 nucleotides: TGTGCCAGCAGCGTAGGTTCGACAGATACGCAGTATTTT. This sequence encodes CASSVGSTDTQYF. V usage is TRBV9 and J usage is TRBJ2-3; D remains unclear. With 0 bases removed from V and 3 bases from J, the gap between germline ends came to 5 bases. This CDR3 comprises 13 residues. Looked up from germline, CDR1 is SGDLS and CDR2 is YYNGEE.

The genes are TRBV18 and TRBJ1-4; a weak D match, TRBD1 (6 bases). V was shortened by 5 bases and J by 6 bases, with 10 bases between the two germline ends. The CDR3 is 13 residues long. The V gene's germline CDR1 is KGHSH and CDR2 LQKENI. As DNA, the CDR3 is TGTGCCAGCTCAATCGACAGGCATGAAAAACTGTTTTTT. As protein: CASSIDRHEKLFF.

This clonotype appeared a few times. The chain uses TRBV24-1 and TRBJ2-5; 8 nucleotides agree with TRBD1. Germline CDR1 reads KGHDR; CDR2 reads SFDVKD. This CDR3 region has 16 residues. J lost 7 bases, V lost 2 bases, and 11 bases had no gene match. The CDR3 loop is CATSDWGTGGVWTQYF. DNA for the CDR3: TGTGCCACCAGTGATTGGGGAACAGGGGGAGTATGGACCCAGTACTTC.

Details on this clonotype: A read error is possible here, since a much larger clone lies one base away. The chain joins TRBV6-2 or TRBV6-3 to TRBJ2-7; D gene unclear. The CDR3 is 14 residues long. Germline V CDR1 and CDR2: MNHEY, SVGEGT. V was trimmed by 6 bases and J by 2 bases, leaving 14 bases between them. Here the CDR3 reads CASRPGSRPYEQYF. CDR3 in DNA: TGTGCCAGCAGGCCGGGTTCGCGTCCCTACGAGCAGTACTTC.

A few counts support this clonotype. This CDR3 reads CASSLTGSSYEQYF. The CDR3 nucleotides are TGTGCCAGCAGCTTAACAGGGAGCTCCTACGAGCAGTACTTC. This chain links TRBV7-6 with TRBJ2-7; TRBD1 might be the D (6 bases). Germline V gives CDR1 SGHVS, CDR2 FNYEAQ. CDR3 length equals 14 residues. The germline V and J ends were trimmed by 2 bases and 0 bases, with 8 bases remaining between them.

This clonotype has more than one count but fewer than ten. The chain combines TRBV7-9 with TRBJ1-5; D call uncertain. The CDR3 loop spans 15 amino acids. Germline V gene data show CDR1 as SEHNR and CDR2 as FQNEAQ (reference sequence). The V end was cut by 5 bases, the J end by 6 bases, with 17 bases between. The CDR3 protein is CASSADVGFSQPQHF. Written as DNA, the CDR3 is TGTGCCAGCAGCGCTGATGTGGGGTTTAGTCAGCCCCAGCATTTT.

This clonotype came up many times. The CDR3 DNA sequence: TGTGCCAGCAGGGACAAAAAAAGCACAGATACGCAGTATTTT. Residues: CASRDKKSTDTQYF. The chain recombines TRBV2 with TRBJ2-3; tentative D call: TRBD1 (5 bases). CDR1 is SNHLY and CDR2 is FYNNEI in the germline V gene. CDR3 length: 14 residues. Deletions cut 6 bases from V and 0 bases from J, with 10 bases between.

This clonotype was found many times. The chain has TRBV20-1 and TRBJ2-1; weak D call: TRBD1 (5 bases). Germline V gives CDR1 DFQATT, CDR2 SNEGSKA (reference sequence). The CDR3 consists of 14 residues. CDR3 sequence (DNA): TGCAGCGCCACAAACCAGGGCTCCTACAATGAGCAGTTCTTC. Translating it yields CSATNQGSYNEQFF.

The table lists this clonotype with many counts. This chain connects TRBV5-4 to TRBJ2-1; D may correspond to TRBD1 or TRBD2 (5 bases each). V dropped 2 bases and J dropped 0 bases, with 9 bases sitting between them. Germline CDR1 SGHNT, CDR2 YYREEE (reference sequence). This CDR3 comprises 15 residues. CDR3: CASSFRGGSYNEQFF. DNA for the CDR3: TGTGCCAGCAGCTTTCGGGGCGGCTCCTACAATGAGCAGTTCTTC.

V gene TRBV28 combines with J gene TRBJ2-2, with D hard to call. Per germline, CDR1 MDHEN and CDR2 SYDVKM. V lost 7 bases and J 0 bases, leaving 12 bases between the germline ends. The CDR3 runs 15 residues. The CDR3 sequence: CASTAEVANTGELFF. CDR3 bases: TGTGCCAGCACTGCCGAGGTAGCGAACACCGGGGAGCTGTTTTTT.

CDR3 loop: CSAYAGGDYGYTF. CDR3 sequence (DNA): TGCAGTGCTTACGCGGGGGGCGACTATGGCTACACCTTC. The V gene is TRBV20-1, the J gene TRBJ1-2; TRBD1 might be the D (6 bases). V lost 5 bases, J lost 3 bases, and 13 bases lay in between. Per the germline V gene, CDR1 is DFQATT and CDR2 is SNEGSKA (reference sequence). The CDR3 is 13 residues long.

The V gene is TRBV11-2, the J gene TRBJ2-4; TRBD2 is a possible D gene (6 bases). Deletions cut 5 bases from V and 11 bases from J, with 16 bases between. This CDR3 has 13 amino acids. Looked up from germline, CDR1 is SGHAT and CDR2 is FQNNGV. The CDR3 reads CASSPGTGGVQYF. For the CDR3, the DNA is TGTGCCAGCAGCCCTGGGACCGGAGGGGTTCAGTACTTC.

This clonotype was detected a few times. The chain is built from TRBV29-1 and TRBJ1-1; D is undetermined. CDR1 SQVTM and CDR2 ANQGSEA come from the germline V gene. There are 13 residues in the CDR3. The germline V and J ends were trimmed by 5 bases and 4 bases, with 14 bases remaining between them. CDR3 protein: CSVPEAMGTEAFF. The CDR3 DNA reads TGCAGCGTTCCGGAGGCCATGGGCACTGAAGCTTTCTTT.

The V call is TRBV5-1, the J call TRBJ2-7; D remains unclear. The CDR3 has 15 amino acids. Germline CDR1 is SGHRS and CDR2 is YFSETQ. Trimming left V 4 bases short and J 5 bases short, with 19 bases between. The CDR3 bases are TGCGCCAGCAGCCCAACCCTTGGCGGCGCCGACGAGCAGTACTTC. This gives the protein CASSPTLGGADEQYF.

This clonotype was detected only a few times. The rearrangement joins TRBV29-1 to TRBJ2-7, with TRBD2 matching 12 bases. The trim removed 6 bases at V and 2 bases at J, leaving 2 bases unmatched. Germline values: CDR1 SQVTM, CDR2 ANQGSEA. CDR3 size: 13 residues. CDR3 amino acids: CSVTSGRTYEQYF. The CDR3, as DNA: TGCAGCGTCACTAGCGGGAGGACCTACGAGCAGTACTTC.

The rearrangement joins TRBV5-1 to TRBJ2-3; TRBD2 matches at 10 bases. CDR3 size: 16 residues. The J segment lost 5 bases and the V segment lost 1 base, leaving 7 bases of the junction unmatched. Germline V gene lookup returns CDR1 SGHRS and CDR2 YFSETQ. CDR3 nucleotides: TGCGCCAGCAGCTTGAGCGGGAGGGCCGTGAGAGATACGCAGTATTTT. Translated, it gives CASSLSGRAVRDTQYF.

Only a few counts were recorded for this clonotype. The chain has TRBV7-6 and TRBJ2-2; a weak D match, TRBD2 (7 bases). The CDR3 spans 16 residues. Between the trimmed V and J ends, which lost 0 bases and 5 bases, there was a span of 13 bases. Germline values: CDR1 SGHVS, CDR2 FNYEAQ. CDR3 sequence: CASSLAARGGTGELFF. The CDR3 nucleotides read TGTGCCAGCAGCTTAGCCGCCAGGGGAGGGACCGGGGAGCTGTTTTTT.

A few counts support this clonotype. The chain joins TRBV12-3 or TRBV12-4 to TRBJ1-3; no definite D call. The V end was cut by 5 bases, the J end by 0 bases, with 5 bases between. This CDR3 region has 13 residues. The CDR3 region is CASSISSGNTIYF. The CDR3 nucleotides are TGTGCCAGCAGTATAAGCTCTGGAAACACCATATATTTT.

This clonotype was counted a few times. CDR3 sequence reads: CSAKNGGYTF. In nucleotides, the CDR3 is TGCAGTGCGAAGAACGGTGGCTACACCTTC. The chain recombines TRBV20-1 with TRBJ1-2; the D is unclear. Germline CDR1 is DFQATT and CDR2 is SNEGSKA (reference sequence). V lost 6 bases, J lost 7 bases, and 9 bases lay in between. The CDR3 runs to 10 residues.